This T cell receptor (beta chain) was recovered during a study of blood T cell repertoires in COVID-19. Study as a whole: The samples span acute and convalescent COVID-19 from the United States, Italy and Spain. T cells, B-cell-depleted T cells, or PBMCs provided the cDNA or gDNA that served as material.

This CDR3 is 12 amino acids long. Germline V lookup: CDR1 KGHSH, CDR2 LQKENI. The ends were cut back, 6 bases at V and 3 bases at J, with 8 bases in the middle. Authors' processing steps: Amplification from reference gene primers served as the basis for estimated nucleated cell counts. Sequencing was performed with immunoSEQ multiplex PCR; in TCRdb, only in-frame clones are kept and a portion is missing. V and J calls and clone size are those listed in that table; D and trimming were worked out from the DNA. The repertoire has approximately 300,000 clones, roughly 88% of them found once; the top ten carry under 4.5%.

The sequence was collected from a woman between 45 and 65 years old with active or convalescent COVID-19. Sequenced material: peripheral blood. V and J are TRBV18 and TRBJ1-1, with a possible D match to TRBD1 (5 bases). This chain's CDR3 is CASSRQYTEAFF. The CDR3 coding sequence is TGTGCCAGCTCCCGACAGTACACTGAAGCTTTCTTT.